This T cell receptor (beta chain) was recorded in a study of a mutant IDH1 vaccine in newly diagnosed glioma. CDR1 is SGHRS and CDR2 is YFSETQ in the germline V gene. CDR3 length: 16 residues. Unmatched junction bases numbered 3, after V lost 0 bases and J lost 0 bases. Described time point: week 35, safety follow-up. The study gave 300 ug of mutant IDH1 20-mer peptide per vaccine dose, with topical imiquimod. About this clone: Its cognate antigen is unknown.

Data came from immunoSEQ multiplex PCR; TCRdb stores just in-frame clones and leaves some out. Here the sample spans under 50,000 clones, approximately 90% being singletons. The source is a woman aged 40 to 49 with glioma. Specimen: PBMCs, collected from a glioma patient whose treatment included an IDH1 peptide vaccine. This chain links TRBV5-1 with TRBJ2-3; the match to TRBD2 covers 8 bases. Written as DNA, the CDR3 is TGCGCCAGCAGCTTGGTGGCGGGGGGAAGCACAGATACGCAGTATTTT. This translates into CASSLVAGGSTDTQYF.